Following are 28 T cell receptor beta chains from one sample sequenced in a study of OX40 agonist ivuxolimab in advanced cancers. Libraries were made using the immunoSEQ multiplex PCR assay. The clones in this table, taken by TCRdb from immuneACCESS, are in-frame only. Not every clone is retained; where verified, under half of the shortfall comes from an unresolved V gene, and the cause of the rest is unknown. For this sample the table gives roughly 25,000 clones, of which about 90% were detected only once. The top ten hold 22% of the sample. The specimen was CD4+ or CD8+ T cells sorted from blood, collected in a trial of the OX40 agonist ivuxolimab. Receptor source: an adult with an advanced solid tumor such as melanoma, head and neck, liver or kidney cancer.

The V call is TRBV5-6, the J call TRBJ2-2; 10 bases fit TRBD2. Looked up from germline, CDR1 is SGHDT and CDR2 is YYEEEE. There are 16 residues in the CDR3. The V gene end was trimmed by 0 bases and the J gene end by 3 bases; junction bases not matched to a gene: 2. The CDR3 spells CASSLGLAGYTGELFF. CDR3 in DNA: TGTGCCAGCAGCTTGGGACTAGCGGGTTACACCGGGGAGCTGTTTTTT.

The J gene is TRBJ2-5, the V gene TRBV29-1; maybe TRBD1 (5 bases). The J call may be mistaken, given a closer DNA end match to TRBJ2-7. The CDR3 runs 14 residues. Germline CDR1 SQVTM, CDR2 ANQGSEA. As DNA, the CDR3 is TGCAGCGTTGAACTTCAGGGTGTTACCTACGAGCAGTACTTC. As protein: CSVELQGVTYEQYF.

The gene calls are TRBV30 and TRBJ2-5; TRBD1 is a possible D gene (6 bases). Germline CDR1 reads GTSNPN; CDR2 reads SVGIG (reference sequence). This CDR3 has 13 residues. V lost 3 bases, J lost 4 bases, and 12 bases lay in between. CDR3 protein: CAWRSLGGETQYF. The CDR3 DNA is TGTGCCTGGAGAAGCCTAGGGGGAGAGACCCAGTACTTC. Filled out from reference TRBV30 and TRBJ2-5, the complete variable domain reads SQTIHQWPATLVQPVGSPLSLECTVEGTSNPNLYWYRQAAGRGLQLLFYSVGIGQISSEVPQNLSASRPQDRQFILSSKKLLLSDSGFYLCAWRSLGGETQYFGPGTRLLVL.

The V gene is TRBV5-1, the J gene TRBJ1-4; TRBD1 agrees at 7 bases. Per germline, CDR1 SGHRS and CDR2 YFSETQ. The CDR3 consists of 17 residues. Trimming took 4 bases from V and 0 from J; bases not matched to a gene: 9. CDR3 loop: CASSEEGQTSTNEKLFF. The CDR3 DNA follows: TGCGCCAGCAGCGAGGAGGGACAGACCTCAACTAATGAAAAACTGTTTTTT. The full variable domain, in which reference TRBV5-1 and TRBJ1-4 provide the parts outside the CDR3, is KAGVTQTPRYLIKTRGQQVTLSCSPISGHRSVSWYQQTPGQGLQFLFEYFSETQRNKGNFPGRFSGRQFSNSRSEMNVSTLELGDSALYLCASSEEGQTSTNEKLFFGSGTQLSVL.

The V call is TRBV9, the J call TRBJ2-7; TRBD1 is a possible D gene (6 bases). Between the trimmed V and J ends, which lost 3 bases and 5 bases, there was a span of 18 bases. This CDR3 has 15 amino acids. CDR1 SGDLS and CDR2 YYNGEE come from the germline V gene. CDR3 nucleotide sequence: TGTGCCAGCAGCGGGGGGACACGGTTTGCCCACGAGCAGTACTTC. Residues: CASSGGTRFAHEQYF. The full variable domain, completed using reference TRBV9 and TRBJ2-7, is DSGVTQTPKHLITATGQRVTLRCSPRSGDLSVYWYQQSLDQGLQFLIQYYNGEERAKGNILERFSAQQFPDLHSELNLSSLELGDSALYFCASSGGTRFAHEQYFGPGTRLTVT.

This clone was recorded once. CDR3 amino acids: CASSLAMGPEETQYF. The CDR3 nucleotides are TGTGCCAGCAGCCTGGCTATGGGACCAGAGGAGACCCAGTACTTC. This chain connects TRBV5-4 to TRBJ2-5; D is perhaps TRBD1 or TRBD2 (5 bases each). Per germline, CDR1 SGHNT and CDR2 YYREEE (reference sequence). The V and J ends lost 4 bases and 5 bases respectively, with 18 bases between them. The CDR3 loop spans 15 amino acids.

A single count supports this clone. CDR3 nucleotide sequence: TGCAGCGTTGACGCAGGGGGAGACAGGGGCGAGCAGTACTTC. It translates to CSVDAGGDRGEQYF. V and J are TRBV29-1 and TRBJ2-7; TRBD1 matches 8 bases. Per the germline V gene, CDR1 is SQVTM and CDR2 is ANQGSEA. This CDR3 comprises 14 residues. V shed 3 bases, J shed 6 bases, and the junction held 10 bases outside the gene matches.

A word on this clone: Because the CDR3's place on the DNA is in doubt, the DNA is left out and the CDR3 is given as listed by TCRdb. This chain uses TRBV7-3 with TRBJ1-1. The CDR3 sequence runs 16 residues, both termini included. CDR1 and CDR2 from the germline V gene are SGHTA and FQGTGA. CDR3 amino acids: CASSLVRRAENAEAFF.

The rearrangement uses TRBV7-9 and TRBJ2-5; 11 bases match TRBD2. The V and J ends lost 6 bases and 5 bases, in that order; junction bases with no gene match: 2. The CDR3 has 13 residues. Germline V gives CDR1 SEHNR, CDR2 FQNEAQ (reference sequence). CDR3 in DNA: TGTGCCAGCAGGGGACTAGCGGTGGAGACCCAGTACTTC. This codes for CASRGLAVETQYF.

CDR3 loop: CASSQAWGQNTEAFF. The DNA of the CDR3 is TGTGCCAGCAGCCAAGCGTGGGGACAGAACACTGAAGCTTTCTTT. This sequence joins TRBV14 and TRBJ1-1; D possibly corresponds to TRBD1 (6 bases). Per the germline V gene, CDR1 is SGHDN and CDR2 is FVKESK. The CDR3 is 15 amino acids. V was shortened by 1 base and J by 1 base, with 10 bases between the two germline ends.

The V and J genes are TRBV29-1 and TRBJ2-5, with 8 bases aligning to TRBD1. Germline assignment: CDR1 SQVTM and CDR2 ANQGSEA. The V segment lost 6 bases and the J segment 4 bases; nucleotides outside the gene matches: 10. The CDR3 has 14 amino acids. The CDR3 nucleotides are TGCAGCGTCCCCTGGGACAGGTGGGGAGAGACCCAGTACTTC. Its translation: CSVPWDRWGETQYF.

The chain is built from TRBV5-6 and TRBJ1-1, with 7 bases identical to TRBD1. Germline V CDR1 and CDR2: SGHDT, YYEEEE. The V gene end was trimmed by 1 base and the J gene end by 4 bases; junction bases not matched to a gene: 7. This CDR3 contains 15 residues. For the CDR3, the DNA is TGTGCCAGCAGCTTGTACAGGGGCGCGGGCACTGAAGCTTTCTTT. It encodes CASSLYRGAGTEAFF.

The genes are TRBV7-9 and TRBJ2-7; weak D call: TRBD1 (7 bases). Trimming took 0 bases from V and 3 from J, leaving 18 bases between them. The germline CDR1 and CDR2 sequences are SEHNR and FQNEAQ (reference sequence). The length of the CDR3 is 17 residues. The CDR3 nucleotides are TGTGCCAGCAGCTTAGCTGGGGGCGGGGACAGAAGCTACGAGCAGTACTTC. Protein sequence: CASSLAGGGDRSYEQYF.

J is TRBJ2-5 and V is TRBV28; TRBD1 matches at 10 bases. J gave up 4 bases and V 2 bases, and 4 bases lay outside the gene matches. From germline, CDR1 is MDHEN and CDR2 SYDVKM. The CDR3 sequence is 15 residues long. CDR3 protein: CASSLRTGGLETQYF. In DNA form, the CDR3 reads TGTGCCAGCAGTTTAAGGACAGGGGGGTTAGAGACCCAGTACTTC.

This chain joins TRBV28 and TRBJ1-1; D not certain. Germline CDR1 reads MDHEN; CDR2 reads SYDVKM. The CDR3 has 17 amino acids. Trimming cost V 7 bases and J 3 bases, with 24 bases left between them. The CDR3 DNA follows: TGTGCCAGCACCAGGAGGCCCCCCCTAGATTCGGACACTGAAGCTTTCTTT. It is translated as CASTRRPPLDSDTEAFF.

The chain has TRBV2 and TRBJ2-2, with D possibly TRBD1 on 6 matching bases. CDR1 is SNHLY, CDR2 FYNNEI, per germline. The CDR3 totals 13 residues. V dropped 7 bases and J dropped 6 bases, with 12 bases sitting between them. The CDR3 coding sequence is TGTGCCAGCAAAAGAACAGGGTCCGGGGAGCTGTTTTTT. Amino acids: CASKRTGSGELFF.

The CDR3: CASSLWGDTQYF. CDR3 DNA sequence: TGTGCCAGCAGCTTGTGGGGAGATACGCAGTATTTT. The chain is built from TRBV5-6 and TRBJ2-3; D ambiguous. The germline V gene has CDR1 SGHDT and CDR2 YYEEEE. Trimming pared 1 base from V and 5 bases from J, leaving 5 bases between. This CDR3 is 12 amino acids long. Full variable domain (outside the CDR3, taken from reference TRBV5-6 and TRBJ2-3): DAGVTQSPTHLIKTRGQQVTLRCSPKSGHDTVSWYQQALGQGPQFIFQYYEEEERQRGNFPDRFSGHQFPNYSSELNVNALLLGDSALYLCASSLWGDTQYFGPGTRLTVL.

The CDR3 DNA sequence: TGTGCCAGCAGCTTAGATTTAGGTGGCTACACCTTC. It is translated as CASSLDLGGYTF. The J gene is TRBJ1-2, the V gene TRBV7-9; D not resolved. The length of the CDR3 is 12 residues. Germline lookup yields CDR1 SEHNR and CDR2 FQNEAQ (reference sequence). The V gene lost 1 base and the J gene lost 7 bases, with 7 bases spanning the gap.

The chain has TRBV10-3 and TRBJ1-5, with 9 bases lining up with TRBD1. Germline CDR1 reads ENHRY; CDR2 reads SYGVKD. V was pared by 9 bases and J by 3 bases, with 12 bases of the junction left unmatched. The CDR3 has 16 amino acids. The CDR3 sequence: CAIELPDRGYNQPQHF. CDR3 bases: TGTGCCATAGAATTACCAGACAGGGGGTACAATCAGCCCCAGCATTTT.

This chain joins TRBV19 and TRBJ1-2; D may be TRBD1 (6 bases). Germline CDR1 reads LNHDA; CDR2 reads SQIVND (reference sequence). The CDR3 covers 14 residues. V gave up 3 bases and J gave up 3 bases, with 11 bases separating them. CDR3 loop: CASSMSGGYYGYTF. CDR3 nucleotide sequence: TGTGCCAGTAGTATGTCGGGGGGCTACTATGGCTACACCTTC.

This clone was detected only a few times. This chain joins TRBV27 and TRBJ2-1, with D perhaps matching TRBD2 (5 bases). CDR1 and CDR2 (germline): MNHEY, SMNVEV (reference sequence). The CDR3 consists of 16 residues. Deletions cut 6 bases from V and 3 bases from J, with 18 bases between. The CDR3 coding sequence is TGTGCCAGCAGCCCACTAGTTACGAGCTTCTACAATGAGCAGTTCTTC. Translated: CASSPLVTSFYNEQFF.

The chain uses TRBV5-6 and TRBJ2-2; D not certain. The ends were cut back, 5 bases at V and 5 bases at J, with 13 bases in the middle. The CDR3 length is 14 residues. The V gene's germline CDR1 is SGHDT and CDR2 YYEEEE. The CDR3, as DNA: TGTGCCAGCAGTTATTACGTGGGGACCGGGGAGCTGTTTTTT. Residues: CASSYYVGTGELFF.

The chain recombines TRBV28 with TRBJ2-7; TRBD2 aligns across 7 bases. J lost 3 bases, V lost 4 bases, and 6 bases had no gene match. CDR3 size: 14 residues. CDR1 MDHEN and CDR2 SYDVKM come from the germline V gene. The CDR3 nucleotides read TGTGCCAGCAGTTGGTCGGGAGGCTTCTACGAGCAGTACTTC. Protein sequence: CASSWSGGFYEQYF.

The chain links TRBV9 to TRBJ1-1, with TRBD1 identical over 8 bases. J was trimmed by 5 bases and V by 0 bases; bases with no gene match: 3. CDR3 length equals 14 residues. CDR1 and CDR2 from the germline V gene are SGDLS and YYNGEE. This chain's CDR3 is CASSVEGTGTEAFF. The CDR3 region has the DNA TGTGCCAGCAGCGTAGAGGGGACAGGTACTGAAGCTTTCTTT.

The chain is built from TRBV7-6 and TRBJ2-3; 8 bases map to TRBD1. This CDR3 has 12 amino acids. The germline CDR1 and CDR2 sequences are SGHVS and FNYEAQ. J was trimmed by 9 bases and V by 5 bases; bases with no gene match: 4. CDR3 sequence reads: CASSPQGATQYF. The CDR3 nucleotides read TGTGCCAGCAGCCCCCAGGGGGCGACGCAGTATTTT.

This CDR3 is CASSLAGTSGGTYEQYF. CDR3 DNA sequence: TGCGCCAGCAGCTTGGCCGGGACTAGCGGGGGGACCTACGAGCAGTACTTC. The chain uses TRBV5-1 and TRBJ2-7; 15 nucleotides line up with TRBD2. The CDR3 sequence is 17 residues long. Trimming cost V 0 bases and J 2 bases; bases outside gene matches: 3. Germline V lookup: CDR1 SGHRS, CDR2 YFSETQ.

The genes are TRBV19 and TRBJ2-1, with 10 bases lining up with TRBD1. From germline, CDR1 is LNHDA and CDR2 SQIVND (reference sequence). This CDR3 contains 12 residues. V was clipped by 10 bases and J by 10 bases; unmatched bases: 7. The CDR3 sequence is CATTGTGDEQFF. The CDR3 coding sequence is TGTGCCACCACCGGGACAGGGGACGAGCAGTTCTTC.

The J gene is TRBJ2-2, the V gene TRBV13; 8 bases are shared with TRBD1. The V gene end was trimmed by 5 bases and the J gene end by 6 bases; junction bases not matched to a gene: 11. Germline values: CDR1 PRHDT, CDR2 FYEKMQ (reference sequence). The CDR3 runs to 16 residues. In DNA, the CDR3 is TGTGCCAGCAGCCCCCAGGACAGGGTGGTTGCCGGGGAGCTGTTTTTT. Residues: CASSPQDRVVAGELFF.